A selection of T cell receptor beta chains follows, all from one sample in a study of blood T cell repertoires in COVID-19. The data were produced by immunoSEQ multiplex PCR, yet TCRdb's version contains in-frame clones alone and is incomplete. The sample has about 210,000 clones, about four fifths seen once. Sequencing input: peripheral blood. All receptors derive from a woman between 35 and 50 years old with acute or convalescent COVID-19. Each CDR3 is given with its conserved first and last residue. The order of the fields is clone size, D gene, J gene, V gene, CDR3 length, CDR3 DNA, CDR3 protein. D genes are given only for firm matches. Clone size, where shown, is once, few, many, or a class for clones that have expanded.

>.|TRBD1|TRBJ1-3|TRBV2|15
TGTGCCAGCAGAAAGGCCGGGACAGGAGCCAACACCATATATTTT
CASRKAGTGANTIYF
>.|TRBD2|TRBJ2-7|TRBV2|14
TGTGCCAGCAGCATAGCGGGAGCCACTACAGAGCAGTACTTC
CASSIAGATTEQYF
>.|.|TRBJ1-2|TRBV5-1|13
TGCGCCAGCAGTTACGACGGGAACTATGGCTACACCTTC
CASSYDGNYGYTF
>.|TRBD2|TRBJ2-7|TRBV19|13
TGTGCCAGTAGTATGAGACTAGCGGTCGAGCAGTACTTC
CASSMRLAVEQYF
>.|.|TRBJ1-2|TRBV5-1|13
TGCGCCAGCAGCTTGTTACAGGATTATGGCTACACCTTC
CASSLLQDYGYTF
>.|.|TRBJ2-2|TRBV6-5|15
TGTGCCAGCAAGATGTTACAGCCGAACACCGGGGAGCTGTTTTTT
CASKMLQPNTGELFF
>.|TRBD1|TRBJ2-1|TRBV11-2|15
TGTGCCAGCAGCCAACGGACAGGGGGTTGGAATGAGCAGTTCTTC
CASSQRTGGWNEQFF
>.|TRBD2|TRBJ2-5|TRBV5-4|16
TGTGCCAGCAGCCCGGGGGGTAGCGGGAGGGGAGAGACCCAGTACTTC
CASSPGGSGRGETQYF
>.|.|TRBJ1-1|TRBV6-5|15
TGTGCCAGCAGTTACGGCAGGGGCTGGGGGACTGAAGCTTTCTTT
CASSYGRGWGTEAFF
>.|TRBD2|TRBJ2-1|TRBV20-1|17
TGCAGTGCTAGTCCCAGCGGGGCTCGAAAGTCGTACAATGAGCAGTTCTTC
CSASPSGARKSYNEQFF
>once|TRBD1|TRBJ2-7|TRBV27|15
TGTGCCAGCAGTATTCTAACAGGGGACTCCTACGAGCAGTACTTC
CASSILTGDSYEQYF
>few|.|TRBJ1-1|TRBV4-1|17
TGCGCCAGCAGCCAAGTCCTCCTCCTAAAAATGAACACTGAAGCTTTCTTT
CASSQVLLLKMNTEAFF
>once|TRBD1|TRBJ1-6|TRBV6-4|15
TGTGCCAGCAGTCTTATGGACAGGACAAATTCACCCCTCCACTTT
CASSLMDRTNSPLHF
>.|TRBD1|TRBJ2-5|TRBV27|13
TGTGCCAGCAGTTTAAACAGGGGAAAGACCCAGTACTTC
CASSLNRGKTQYF
>.|.|TRBJ1-4|TRBV5-1|13
TGCGCCAGCACGGGGAACCTTAATGAAAAACTGTTTTTT
CASTGNLNEKLFF
>.|TRBD2|TRBJ2-1|TRBV24-1|15
TGTGCCACCAGTGATATGCGGGGGGCCTACAATGAGCAGTTCTTC
CATSDMRGAYNEQFF